Described below is a single T cell receptor (beta chain) sequence and its context. This CDR3 spans 14 amino acids. Deletions cut 7 bases from V and 2 bases from J, with 12 bases between. The germline V gene has CDR1 MNHNY and CDR2 SVGAGI (reference sequence). The assay was immunoSEQ multiplex PCR, and TCRdb's table has in-frame clones only and misses some. This table has about 4,000 clones, approximately 71% appearing once. This specimen comes from a study of T cells in tumors after PD-1 blockade. Study-level information: Each patient got pembrolizumab 200 mg every 3 weeks or cemiplimab 350 mg every 2 weeks. A subset received ongoing vismodegib 150 mg daily alongside anti-PD-1 therapy. Tumor samples yielded around 20-fold more depth than single-cell TCR sequencing.

This specimen consisted of tumor tissue, obtained before anti-PD-1 treatment. V gene TRBV6-6 combines with J gene TRBJ2-4; weak D call: TRBD2 (6 bases). This clonotype was sampled from a human donor with basal cell carcinoma. CDR3 in DNA: TGTGCCAGCACTCCTCGGGAGACCAAAAACATTCAGTACTTC. This codes for CASTPRETKNIQYF.